Shown below are 3 T cell receptor beta chains from a single sample sequenced in a study of blood T cell repertoires in COVID-19. This table comes from immunoSEQ multiplex PCR, and its TCRdb copy is limited to in-frame clones, with some not included. The table includes about 320,000 clones, around 80% detected once. Sequenced sample: peripheral blood. These TCRs come from a woman aged 45-60 years with acute or convalescent COVID-19.

The V call is TRBV11-2, the J call TRBJ1-5, with TRBD1 matching over 8 bases. With 1 base clipped from V and 6 bases from J, the junction kept 8 bases outside the gene matches. Germline CDR1 and CDR2: SGHAT and FQNNGV. The CDR3 has 16 amino acids. This CDR3 is CASSLGTGGIGQPQHF. CDR3 in DNA: TGTGCCAGCAGCTTAGGTACAGGGGGTATAGGTCAGCCCCAGCATTTT.

The chain joins TRBV7-2 to TRBJ2-3; D remains unclear. Deletions cut 0 bases from V and 2 bases from J, with 9 bases between. Germline V lookup: CDR1 SGHTA, CDR2 FQGNSA. There are 15 residues in the CDR3. The CDR3 is CASSLAPEFTDTQYF. DNA for the CDR3: TGTGCCAGCAGCTTAGCGCCAGAATTCACAGATACGCAGTATTTT.

This chain's CDR3 is CASSEPGQDFSGNTIYF. CDR3 DNA: TGTGCCAGCTCGGAACCGGGACAGGATTTCTCTGGAAACACCATATATTTT. This sequence joins TRBV18 and TRBJ1-3, with 8 bases fitting TRBD1. J gave up 0 bases and V 6 bases, and 10 bases lay outside the gene matches. Germline V lookup: CDR1 KGHSH, CDR2 LQKENI. The CDR3 consists of 17 residues.